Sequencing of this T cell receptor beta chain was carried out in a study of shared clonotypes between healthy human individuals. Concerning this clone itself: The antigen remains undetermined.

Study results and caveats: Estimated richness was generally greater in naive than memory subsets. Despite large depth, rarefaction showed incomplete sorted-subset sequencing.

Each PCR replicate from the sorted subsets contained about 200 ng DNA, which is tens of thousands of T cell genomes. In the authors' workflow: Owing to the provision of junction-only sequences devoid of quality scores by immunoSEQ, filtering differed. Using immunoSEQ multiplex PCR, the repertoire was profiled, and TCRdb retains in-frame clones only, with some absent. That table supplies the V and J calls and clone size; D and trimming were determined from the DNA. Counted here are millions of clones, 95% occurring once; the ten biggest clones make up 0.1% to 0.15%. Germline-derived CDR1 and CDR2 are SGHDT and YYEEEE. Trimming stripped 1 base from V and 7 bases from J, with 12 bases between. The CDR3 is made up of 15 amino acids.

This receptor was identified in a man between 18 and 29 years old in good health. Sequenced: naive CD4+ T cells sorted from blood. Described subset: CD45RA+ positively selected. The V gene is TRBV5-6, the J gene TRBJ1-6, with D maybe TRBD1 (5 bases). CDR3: CASSLQGTGNSPLHF. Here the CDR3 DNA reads TGTGCCAGCAGCTTGCAGGGTACGGGGAATTCACCCCTCCACTTT.